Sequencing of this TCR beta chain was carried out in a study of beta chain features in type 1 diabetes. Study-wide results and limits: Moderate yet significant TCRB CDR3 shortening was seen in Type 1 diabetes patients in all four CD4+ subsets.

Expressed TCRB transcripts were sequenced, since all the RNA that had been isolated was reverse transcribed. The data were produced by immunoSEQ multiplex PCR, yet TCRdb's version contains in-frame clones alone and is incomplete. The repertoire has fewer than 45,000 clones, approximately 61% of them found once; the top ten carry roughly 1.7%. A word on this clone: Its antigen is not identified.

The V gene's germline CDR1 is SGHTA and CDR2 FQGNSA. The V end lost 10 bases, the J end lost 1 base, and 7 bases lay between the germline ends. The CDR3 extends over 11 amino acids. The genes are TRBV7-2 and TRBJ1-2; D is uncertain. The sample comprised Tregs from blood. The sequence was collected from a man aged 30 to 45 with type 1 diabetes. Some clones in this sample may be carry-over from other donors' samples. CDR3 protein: CATQINYGYTF. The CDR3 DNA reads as TGTGCCACCCAAATTAACTATGGCTACACCTTC.